This T cell receptor beta chain was obtained from a study of OX40 agonist ivuxolimab in advanced cancers. The protocol was immunoSEQ multiplex PCR, while the TCRdb copy is restricted to in-frame clones and leaves out a portion. The sample gives some 100,000 clones, just over 90% of which show up once; roughly 0.3% is in the top ten. Study-wide results and caveats: Expanded clones tended on average to be more numerous among CD8+ T cells than CD4+.

Concerning this clone: Its matching antigen is unknown.

Systemic immunosuppression or a history of autoimmune disease excluded patients. Germline V gene lookup returns CDR1 MDHEN and CDR2 SYDVKM. The V and J ends lost 7 bases and 7 bases, in that order; junction bases with no gene match: 12. The CDR3 loop spans 18 amino acids. The source was CD4+ or CD8+ T cells sorted from blood, collected in a trial of the OX40 agonist ivuxolimab. This sequence was found in an adult with an advanced solid tumor such as melanoma, head and neck, liver or kidney cancer. The V gene is TRBV28, the J gene TRBJ2-2; 16 bases align to TRBD2. CDR3 region: CASTRPGLAGGVGGELFF. The CDR3 DNA reads as TGTGCCAGCACCCGACCGGGACTAGCGGGAGGGGTTGGCGGGGAGCTGTTTTTT.